This T cell receptor beta chain is drawn from a study of tissue T cells after allogeneic stem cell transplantation (dated by TCRdb to between 2021 and 2023). About the study as a whole: Using research autopsies of patients with and without GVHD, plus mouse models of GVHD, the study profiled TCR beta repertoires across many tissues. The human arm was conducted as a prospective observational study, and neither blinding nor randomization was performed.

This specimen's time point label, interpreted: mouse harvest day 7 after allogeneic transplant. Each mouse graft consisted of 10^7 T-cell-depleted bone marrow cells plus 10^6 splenic CD5+ T cells and was given by tail vein injection. A major MHC-mismatch B6 (H2b) into BALB/c (H2d) model was used to model mouse GVHD, and tissues were profiled at day 7 or 14. On day 7 or 14 post-transplant, mouse tissues and retro-orbital blood were harvested with separate sterile tools for each animal, and livers were flushed beforehand. Before genomic DNA isolation with the DNeasy Blood & Tissue Kit, mouse tissues were minced with razor blades in buffered saline. What the research found in general, with its limitations: Which tissue TCRs were alloreactive or antigen-specific was not determined in the study, and some of the clones might have been host cells that persisted. In both patients and mice, only a limited portion of the TCR repertoire detected in tissues was captured by blood and spleen T cells. Only a few T cell clones appeared in more than one patient, yet motif-based clustering showed tissue-specific repertoire signatures that were shared between patients. A small and clinically heterogeneous patient cohort was studied, and sampling depth was acknowledged as a limitation. Within patients, how anatomically similar tissues were was a major factor shaping TCR repertoire composition, regardless of disease or transplant status.

The CDR3 holds 13 amino acids from the cysteine to the phenylalanine. The DNA shown is the part of the CDR3 that was read: 36 bases, in frame from base 1. Trimming takes 1 base from V and 6 bases from J, and the germline ends sit 7 bases apart. CDR1 is given as SNHLY and CDR2 as FYNGKV, both from the germline V gene (reference sequence). Library preparation was by the immunoSEQ multiplex PCR assay. Adaptive Biotechnologies performed TCRbeta CDR3 sequencing at survey depth and reported CDR3 sequences, V/J genes, productive frequency, and template counts. Amplification of TCR beta CDR3 regions started from genomic DNA instead of RNA. Per the authors' processing: Pairwise repertoire overlap between tissues was quantified with Jensen-Shannon divergence, where 1 means complete divergence and 0 identical. Tissues were clustered by single-linkage agglomerative hierarchical clustering of pairwise JSD values, and the clustering results were displayed as dendrograms. All patient samples were analyzed with GLIPH2 using simulation_depth 1000, kmer_min_depth 3 and cdr3_length_cutoff 8, and only groups containing more than two unique CDR3s were kept. A standardized tissue-overlap score was calculated by extrapolating Jaccard GLIPH-group overlap across patients to a standard repertoire size of 1000 clones. To look at how diversity was associated with clinical or experimental variables, linear mixed-effect models were used, with tissue treated as a fixed effect and individual treated as a random effect. In TCRdb, the immuneACCESS table is reduced to in-frame sequences with V and J assigned. These tables do not hold every clone; where another copy was compared, an unresolved V gene accounts for under half, and the others remain unexplained. The DNA was the basis for D and trimming; V, J and clone size are from that table. The sample table records several thousand clones; 50% of these occur just once. The biggest ten clones account for 3.8% of the sample.

As for this clone: It lacks a known antigen. Gene names and germline sequences here are the mouse ones. The CDR3 goes on 1 residue after the read ends, and that part is filled in from the germline J gene.

Sample: gut tissue. The clonotype originates from a female BALB/c mouse given C57BL/6 T cells with graft-versus-host disease after an allogeneic hematopoietic cell transplant. The chain is encoded by TRBV3 joined to TRBJ1-5, with the D gene uncertain. Incomplete CDR3 DNA: TGTGCCAGCAGCTTAGATCCCACCCAGGCTCCGCTT. It translates as CASSLDPTQAPL. The whole CDR3 sequence is CASSLDPTQAPLF.